This note documents a single TCR beta chain sequence. The antigen is unknown. It was with 60 Vbeta and 13 Jbeta primers that the PCR ran. Method: immunoSEQ multiplex PCR; TCRdb's copy keeps in-frame clones and lacks some. The sample contains 130,000 or so clones, roughly 80% of which appear only once. This entry belongs to a study of cytomegalovirus exposure and HLA in healthy donors. Study-wide results and limits: Trimming of TCR beta V- and J-genes showed a link, identified in a later analysis, to a missense DCLRE1C variant. The study put roughly 160 TCR beta chains on its list as cytomegalovirus-associated. Later examination showed HLA-associated TCR beta chains had greater clonal expansion than equally common others.

Sequences were obtained from PBMCs. The sequence came from a man younger than 40 in good health and CMV-seronegative.

This chain's CDR3 is CASSYPLGGTDTQYF. CDR3 nucleotide sequence: TGTGCCAGCAGCTACCCTCTCGGGGGCACAGATACGCAGTATTTT. The rearrangement uses TRBV7-6 and TRBJ2-3; tentatively, D is TRBD2 (5 bases). V was cut by 4 bases and J by 1 base, with 12 bases left in between. CDR1 is SGHVS and CDR2 is FNYEAQ in the germline V gene. CDR3 length: 15 amino acids.